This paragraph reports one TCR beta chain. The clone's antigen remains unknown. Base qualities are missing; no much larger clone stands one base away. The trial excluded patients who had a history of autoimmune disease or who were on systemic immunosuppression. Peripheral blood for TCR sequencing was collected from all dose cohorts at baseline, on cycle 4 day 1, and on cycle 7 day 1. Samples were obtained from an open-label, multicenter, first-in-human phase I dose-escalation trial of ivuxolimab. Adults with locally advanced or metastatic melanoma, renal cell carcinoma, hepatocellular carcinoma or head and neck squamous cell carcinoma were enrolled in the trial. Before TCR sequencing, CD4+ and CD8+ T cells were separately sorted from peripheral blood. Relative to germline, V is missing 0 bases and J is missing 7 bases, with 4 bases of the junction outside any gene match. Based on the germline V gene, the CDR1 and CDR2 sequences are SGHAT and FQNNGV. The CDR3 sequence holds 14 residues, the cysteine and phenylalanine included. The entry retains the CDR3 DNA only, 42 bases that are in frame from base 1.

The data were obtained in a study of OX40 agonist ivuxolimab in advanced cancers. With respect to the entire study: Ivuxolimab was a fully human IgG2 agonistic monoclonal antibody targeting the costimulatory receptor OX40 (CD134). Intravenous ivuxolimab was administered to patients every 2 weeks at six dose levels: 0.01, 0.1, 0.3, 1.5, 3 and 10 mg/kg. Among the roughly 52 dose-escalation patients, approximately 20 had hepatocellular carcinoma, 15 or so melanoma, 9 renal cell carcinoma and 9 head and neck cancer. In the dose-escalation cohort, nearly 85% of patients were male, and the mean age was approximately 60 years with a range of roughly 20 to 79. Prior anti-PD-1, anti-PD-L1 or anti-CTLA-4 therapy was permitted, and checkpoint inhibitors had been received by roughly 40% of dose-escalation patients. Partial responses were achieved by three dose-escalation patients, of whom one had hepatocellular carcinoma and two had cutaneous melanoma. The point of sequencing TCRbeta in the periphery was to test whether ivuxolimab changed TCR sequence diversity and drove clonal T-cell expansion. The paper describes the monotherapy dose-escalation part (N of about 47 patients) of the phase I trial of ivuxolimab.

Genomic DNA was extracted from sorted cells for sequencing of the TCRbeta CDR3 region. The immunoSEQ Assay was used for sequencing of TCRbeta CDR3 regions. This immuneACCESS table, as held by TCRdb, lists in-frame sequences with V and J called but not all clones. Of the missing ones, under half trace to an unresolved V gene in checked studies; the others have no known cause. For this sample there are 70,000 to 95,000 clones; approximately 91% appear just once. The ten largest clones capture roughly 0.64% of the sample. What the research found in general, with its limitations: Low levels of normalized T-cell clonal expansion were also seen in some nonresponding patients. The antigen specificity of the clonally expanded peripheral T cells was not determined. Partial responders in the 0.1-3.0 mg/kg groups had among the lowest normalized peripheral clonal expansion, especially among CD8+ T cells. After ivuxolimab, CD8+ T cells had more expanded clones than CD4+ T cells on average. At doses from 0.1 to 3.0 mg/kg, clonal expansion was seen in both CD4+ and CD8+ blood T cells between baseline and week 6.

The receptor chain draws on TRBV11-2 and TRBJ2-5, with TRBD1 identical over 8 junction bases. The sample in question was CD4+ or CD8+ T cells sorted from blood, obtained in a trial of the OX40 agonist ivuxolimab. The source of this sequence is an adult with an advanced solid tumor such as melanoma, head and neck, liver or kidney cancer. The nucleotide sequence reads TGTGCCAGCAGCTTAGACGGGACAGGCGGGACCCAGTACTTC. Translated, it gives CASSLDGTGGTQYF.